This TCR beta chain stems from a study of identical twins. Study-level findings and limits: Surplus twin overlap in beta out-of-frame sequences was less pronounced.

At least ten counts were recorded for this clonotype. Its antigen is currently unknown. TCRdb redid the calling of the 5' RACE reads with MiXCR, one entry per CDR3 protein. The data contain some 690,000 distinct CDR3 sequences, around 21% of them seen just once; the ten biggest clones take up approximately 4.3%. The CDR3 runs 14 residues. Germline CDR1 reads ENHRY; CDR2 reads SYGVKD. Trimming cost V 7 bases and J 0 bases; bases outside gene matches: 5. These data were likewise used in another study, on T cells expressing NK-cell markers. That source reports: Sorted T-cell subsets CD3+CD56+NKG2C+, CD3+CD56+NKG2C- and CD3+CD56-NKG2C+ were TCR beta-sequenced. Where several donors were concerned, these clonotypes also led the CD3+CD56-NKG2C+ fraction.

The sequence derives from a woman between 18 and 29 years old in good health. Sequenced input: PBMCs. V usage is TRBV10-3 and J usage is TRBJ2-7; 8 nucleotides match TRBD1. CDR3 nucleotide sequence: TGTGCCATCATGACGGGACAGGCCTCCTACGAGCAGTACTTC. This translates into CAIMTGQASYEQYF.